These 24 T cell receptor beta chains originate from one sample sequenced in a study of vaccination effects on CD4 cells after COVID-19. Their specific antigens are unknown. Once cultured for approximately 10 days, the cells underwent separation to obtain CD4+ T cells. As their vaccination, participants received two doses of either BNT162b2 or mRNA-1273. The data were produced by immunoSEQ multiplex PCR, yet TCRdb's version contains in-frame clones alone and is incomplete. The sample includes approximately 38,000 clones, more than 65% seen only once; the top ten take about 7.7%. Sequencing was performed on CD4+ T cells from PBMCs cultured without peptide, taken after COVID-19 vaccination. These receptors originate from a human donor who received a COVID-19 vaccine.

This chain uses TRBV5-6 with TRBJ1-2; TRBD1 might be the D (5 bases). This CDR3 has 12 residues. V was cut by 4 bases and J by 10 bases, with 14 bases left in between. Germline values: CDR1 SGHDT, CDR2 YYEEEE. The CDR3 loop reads CASSRRDGSYTF. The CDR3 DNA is TGTGCCAGCAGCCGACGGGACGGCTCCTACACCTTC.

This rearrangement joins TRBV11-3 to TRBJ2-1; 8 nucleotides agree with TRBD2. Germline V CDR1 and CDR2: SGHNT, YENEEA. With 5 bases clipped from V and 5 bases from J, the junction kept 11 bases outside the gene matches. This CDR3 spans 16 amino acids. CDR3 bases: TGTGCCAGCAGCCGGGGGGGCAGCGGATATCACAATGAGCAGTTCTTC. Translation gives CASSRGGSGYHNEQFF.

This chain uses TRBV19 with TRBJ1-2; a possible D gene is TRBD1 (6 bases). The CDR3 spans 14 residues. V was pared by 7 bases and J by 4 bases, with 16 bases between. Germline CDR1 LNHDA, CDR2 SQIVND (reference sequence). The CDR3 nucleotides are TGTGCCAGTACCCAGGGGAACACCGGCTATGGCTACACCTTC. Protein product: CASTQGNTGYGYTF. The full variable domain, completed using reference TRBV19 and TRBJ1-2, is DGGITQSPKYLFRKEGQNVTLSCEQNLNHDAMYWYRQDPGQGLRLIYYSQIVNDFQKGDIAEGYSVSREKKESFPLTVTSAQKNPTAFYLCASTQGNTGYGYTFGSGTRLTVV.

Written as DNA, the CDR3 is TGTGCCAGCAGCTTAGGACACTCCCCTAACTATGGCTACACCTTC. It translates to CASSLGHSPNYGYTF. This chain joins TRBV7-9 and TRBJ1-2; no definite D call. Looked up from germline, CDR1 is SEHNR and CDR2 is FQNEAQ (reference sequence). V was cut by 1 base and J by 0 bases, with 9 bases left in between. CDR3 length equals 15 residues.

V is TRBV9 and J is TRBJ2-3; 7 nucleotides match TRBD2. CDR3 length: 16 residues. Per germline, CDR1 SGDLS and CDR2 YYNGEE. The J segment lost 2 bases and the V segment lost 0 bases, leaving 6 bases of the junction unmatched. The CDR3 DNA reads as TGTGCCAGCAGCGTAGGGCTTCTAGCGGTCACAGATACGCAGTATTTT. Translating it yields CASSVGLLAVTDTQYF.

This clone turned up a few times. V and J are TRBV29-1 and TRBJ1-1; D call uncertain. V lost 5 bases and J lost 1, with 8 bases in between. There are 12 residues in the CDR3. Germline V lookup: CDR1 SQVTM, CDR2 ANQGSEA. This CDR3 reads CSVQQTNTEAFF. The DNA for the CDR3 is TGCAGCGTTCAGCAGACGAACACTGAAGCTTTCTTT. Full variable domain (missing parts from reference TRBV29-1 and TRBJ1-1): SAVISQKPSRDICQRGTSLTIQCQVDSQVTMMFWYRQQPGQSLTLIATANQGSEATYESGFVIDKFPISRPNLTFSTLTVSNMSPEDSSIYLCSVQQTNTEAFFGQGTRLTVV.

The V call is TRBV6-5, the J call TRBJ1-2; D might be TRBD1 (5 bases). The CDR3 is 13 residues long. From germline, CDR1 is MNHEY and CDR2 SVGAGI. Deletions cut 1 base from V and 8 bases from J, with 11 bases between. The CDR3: CASSYLGRMGYTF. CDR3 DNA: TGTGCCAGCAGTTACTTGGGACGGATGGGCTACACCTTC.

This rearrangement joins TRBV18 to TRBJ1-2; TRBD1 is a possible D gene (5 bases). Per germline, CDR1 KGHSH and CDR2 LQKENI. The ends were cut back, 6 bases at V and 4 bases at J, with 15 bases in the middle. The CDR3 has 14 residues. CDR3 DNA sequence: TGTGCCAGCTCCAAAGGGGACGCGGGCTATGGCTACACCTTC. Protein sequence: CASSKGDAGYGYTF.

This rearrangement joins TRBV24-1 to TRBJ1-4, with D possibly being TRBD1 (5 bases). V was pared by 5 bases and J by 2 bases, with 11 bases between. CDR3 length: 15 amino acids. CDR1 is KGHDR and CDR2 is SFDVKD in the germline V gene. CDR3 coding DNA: TGTGCCACCAGTGGCGGCGGGGGGACTAATGAAAAACTGTTTTTT. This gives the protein CATSGGGGTNEKLFF.

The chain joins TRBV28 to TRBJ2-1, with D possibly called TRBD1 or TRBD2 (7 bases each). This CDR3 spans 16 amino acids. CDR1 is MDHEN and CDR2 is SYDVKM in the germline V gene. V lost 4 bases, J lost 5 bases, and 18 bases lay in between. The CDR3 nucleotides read TGTGCCAGCAGTTCGCCGGGGACAGCGGGAAACAATGAGCAGTTCTTC. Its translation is CASSSPGTAGNNEQFF. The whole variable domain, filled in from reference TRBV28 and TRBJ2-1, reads DVKVTQSSRYLVKRTGEKVFLECVQDMDHENMFWYRQDPGLGLRLIYFSYDVKMKEKGDIPEGYSVSREKKERFSLILESASTNQTSMYLCASSSPGTAGNNEQFFGPGTRLTVL.

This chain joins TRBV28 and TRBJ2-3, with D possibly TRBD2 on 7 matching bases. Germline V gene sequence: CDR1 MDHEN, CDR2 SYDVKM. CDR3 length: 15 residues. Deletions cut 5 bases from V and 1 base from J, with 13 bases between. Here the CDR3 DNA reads TGTGCCAGCAGTCTCCGGGGGGCAGGCACAGATACGCAGTATTTT. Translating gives CASSLRGAGTDTQYF.

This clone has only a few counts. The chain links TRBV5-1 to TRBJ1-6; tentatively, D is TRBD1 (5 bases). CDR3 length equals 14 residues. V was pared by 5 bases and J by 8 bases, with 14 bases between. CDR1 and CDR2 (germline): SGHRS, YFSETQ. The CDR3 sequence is CASRGRGWDSPLHF. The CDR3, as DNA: TGCGCCAGCAGGGGTAGGGGATGGGATTCACCCCTCCACTTT.

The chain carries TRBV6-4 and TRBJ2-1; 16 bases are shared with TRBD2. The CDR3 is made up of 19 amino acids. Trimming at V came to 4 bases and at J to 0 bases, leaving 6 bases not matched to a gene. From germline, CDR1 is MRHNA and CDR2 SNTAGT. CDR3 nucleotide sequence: TGTGCCAGCAGTGTAATGGGACTAGCGGGAGGGTTCTCCTACAATGAGCAGTTCTTC. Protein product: CASSVMGLAGGFSYNEQFF.

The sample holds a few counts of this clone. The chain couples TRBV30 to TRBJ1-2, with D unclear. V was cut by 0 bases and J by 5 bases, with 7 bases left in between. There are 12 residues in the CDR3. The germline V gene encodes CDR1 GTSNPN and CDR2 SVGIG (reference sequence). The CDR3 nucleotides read TGTGCCTGGAGTGTAGCCGGGTATGGCTACACCTTC. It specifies CAWSVAGYGYTF.

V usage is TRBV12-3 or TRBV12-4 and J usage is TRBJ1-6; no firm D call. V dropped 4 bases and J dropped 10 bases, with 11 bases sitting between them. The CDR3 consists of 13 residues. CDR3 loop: CASSSVRGSPLHF. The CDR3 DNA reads TGTGCCAGCAGTTCCGTCCGGGGATCACCCCTCCACTTT.

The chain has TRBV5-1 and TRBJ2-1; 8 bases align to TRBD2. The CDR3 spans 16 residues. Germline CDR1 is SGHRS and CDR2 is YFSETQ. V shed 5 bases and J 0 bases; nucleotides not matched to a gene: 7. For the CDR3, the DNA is TGCGCCAGCAGTATGCCCAGCGGGAGCTCCTACAATGAGCAGTTCTTC. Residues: CASSMPSGSSYNEQFF. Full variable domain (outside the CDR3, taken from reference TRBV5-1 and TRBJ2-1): KAGVTQTPRYLIKTRGQQVTLSCSPISGHRSVSWYQQTPGQGLQFLFEYFSETQRNKGNFPGRFSGRQFSNSRSEMNVSTLELGDSALYLCASSMPSGSSYNEQFFGPGTRLTVL.

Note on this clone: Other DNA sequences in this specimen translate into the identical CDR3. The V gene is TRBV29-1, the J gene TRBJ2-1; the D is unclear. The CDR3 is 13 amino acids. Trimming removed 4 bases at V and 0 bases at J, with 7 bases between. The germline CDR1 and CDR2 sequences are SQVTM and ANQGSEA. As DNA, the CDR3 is TGCAGCGTTGGAGGTTCCTCCTACAATGAGCAGTTCTTC. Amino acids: CSVGGSSYNEQFF.

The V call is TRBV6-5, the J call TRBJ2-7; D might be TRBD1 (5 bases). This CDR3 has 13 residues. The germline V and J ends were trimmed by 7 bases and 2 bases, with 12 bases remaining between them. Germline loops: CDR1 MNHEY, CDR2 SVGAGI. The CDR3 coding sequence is TGTGCCAGCATCTGGCAGGGTGCCTACGAGCAGTACTTC. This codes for CASIWQGAYEQYF.

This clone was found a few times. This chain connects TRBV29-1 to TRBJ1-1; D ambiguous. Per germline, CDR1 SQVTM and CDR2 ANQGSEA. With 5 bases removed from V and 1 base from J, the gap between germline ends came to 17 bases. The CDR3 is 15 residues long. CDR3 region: CSVLGFRPENTEAFF. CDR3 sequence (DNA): TGCAGCGTTCTTGGTTTTCGTCCGGAGAACACTGAAGCTTTCTTT.

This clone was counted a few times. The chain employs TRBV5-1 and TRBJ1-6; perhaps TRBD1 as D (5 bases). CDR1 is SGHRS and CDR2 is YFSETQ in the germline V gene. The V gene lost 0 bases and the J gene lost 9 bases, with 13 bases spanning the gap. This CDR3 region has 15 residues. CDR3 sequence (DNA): TGCGCCAGCAGCTTGGCAAGTCAGGGAGTTTCACCCCTCCACTTT. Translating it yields CASSLASQGVSPLHF.

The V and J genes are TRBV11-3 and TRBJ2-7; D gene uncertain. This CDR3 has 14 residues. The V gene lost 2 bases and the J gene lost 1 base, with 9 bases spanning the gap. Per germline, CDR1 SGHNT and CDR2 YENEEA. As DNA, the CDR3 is TGTGCCAGCAGCTTATCGGCCAGATCCTACGAGCAGTACTTC. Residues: CASSLSARSYEQYF.

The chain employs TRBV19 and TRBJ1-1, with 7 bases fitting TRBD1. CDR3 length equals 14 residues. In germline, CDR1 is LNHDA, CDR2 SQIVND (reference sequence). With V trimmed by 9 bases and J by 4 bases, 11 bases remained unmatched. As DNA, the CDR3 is TGTGCCAGCCGATCCGGGACAGTTATCACTGAAGCTTTCTTT. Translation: CASRSGTVITEAFF.

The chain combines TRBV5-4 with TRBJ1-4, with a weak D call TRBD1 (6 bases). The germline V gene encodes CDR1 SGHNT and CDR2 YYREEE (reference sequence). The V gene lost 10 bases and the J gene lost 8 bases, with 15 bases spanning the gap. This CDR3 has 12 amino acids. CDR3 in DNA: TGTGCCTTCGGACAGCCCGGAGAAAAACTGTTTTTT. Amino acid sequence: CAFGQPGEKLFF.

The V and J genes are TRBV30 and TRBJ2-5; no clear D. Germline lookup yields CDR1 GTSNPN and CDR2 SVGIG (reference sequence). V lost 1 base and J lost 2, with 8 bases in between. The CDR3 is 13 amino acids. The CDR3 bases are TGTGCCTGGAGTGGTGGGCTACAAGAGACCCAGTACTTC. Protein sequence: CAWSGGLQETQYF.